This T cell receptor beta chain was observed in a study of blood T cells in healthy people across ages. With 4 bases clipped from V and 13 bases from J, the junction kept 14 bases outside the gene matches. The CDR3 totals 14 residues. Germline loops: CDR1 SGHTA, CDR2 FQGNSA. This clonotype was detected ten times or more. No antigen is known for it. Study-wide results and caveats: Long-lived donors exceeded aged donors in naive CD4+ cells and diversity. While age rose, TCR beta diversity per million T cells dropped in a roughly linear way. PBMC samples, being unsorted, prevented any conclusive comparison of naive and antigen-experienced cells. There was a strong correlation between TCR beta diversity and naive T cell percentage.

Then a second PCR, running about 7 to 11 cycles, was carried out with a sample-barcoded 5' primer and a J-beta primer mix. TCRdb independently ran MiXCR on the 5' RACE reads; one entry per CDR3 protein. The sample includes 500,000 to 700,000 distinct CDR3 sequences, approximately 30% seen only once; the top ten take approximately 15%. The genes are TRBV7-2 and TRBJ1-2, with 8 nucleotides matching TRBD1. Sequenced sample: blood. The origin of this receptor is an elderly woman in good health. Written as DNA, the CDR3 is TGTGCCAGCAGCTCTACTTGGACAGGGACCTCTATCACCTTC. It is translated as CASSSTWTGTSITF. The complete variable domain, with remaining parts taken from reference TRBV7-2 and TRBJ1-2, reads GAGVSQSPSNKVTEKGKDVELRCDPISGHTALYWYRQSLGQGLEFLIYFQGNSAPDKSGLPSDRFSAERTGGSVSTLTIQRTQQEDSAVYLCASSSTWTGTSITFGSGTRLTVV.